The 25 T cell receptor beta chains in this list originate from one sample, sequenced in a study of CD8 T cells in Susac syndrome. With random hexamers, reverse transcription was performed on about 0.5 to 1 ug of RNA. TCRdb called the immunoSEQ multiplex PCR reads again in MiXCR, with one record for every CDR3 protein. The sample yields some 180,000 distinct CDR3 sequences, approximately 95% seen once. The sequenced sample consisted of CD4+ T cells from PBMCs. The receptors were sampled from a human donor in good health.

The J gene is TRBJ1-6, the V gene TRBV12-3 or TRBV12-4; unclear D gene. V was trimmed by 5 bases and J by 10 bases, leaving 12 bases between them. The CDR3 loop spans 13 amino acids. CDR3 sequence: CASSLTRRSPLHF. CDR3 DNA: TGTGCCAGCAGTCTAACCCGACGGTCACCCCTCCACTTT.

The rearrangement links TRBV5-1 to TRBJ1-6, with D unclear. The V gene lost 0 bases and the J gene lost 7 bases, with 14 bases spanning the gap. This CDR3 contains 16 residues. CDR1 SGHRS and CDR2 YFSETQ come from the germline V gene. CDR3 region: CASSLASSKDNSPLHF. CDR3 nucleotide sequence: TGCGCCAGCAGCTTGGCTTCCTCCAAAGACAATTCACCCCTCCACTTT.

This sequence joins TRBV7-2 and TRBJ2-1; TRBD2 matches at 11 bases. Germline-derived CDR1 and CDR2 are SGHTA and FQGNSA. This CDR3 comprises 16 residues. V shed 5 bases and J 0 bases; nucleotides not matched to a gene: 3. The CDR3 sequence is CASSASGGRSYNEQFF. The DNA of the CDR3 is TGTGCCAGCAGCGCTAGCGGGGGGCGCTCCTACAATGAGCAGTTCTTC.

This chain links TRBV5-1 with TRBJ2-3; D ambiguous. Germline V CDR1 and CDR2: SGHRS, YFSETQ. V was pared by 1 base and J by 11 bases, with 11 bases between. The CDR3 totals 12 residues. The CDR3 protein is CASSLLQVEQYF. The CDR3 region has the DNA TGCGCCAGCAGCTTGCTCCAGGTGGAGCAGTATTTT.

The chain is built from TRBV7-8 and TRBJ2-5; D may be TRBD1 (6 bases). The germline V gene encodes CDR1 SGHVS and CDR2 FQNEAQ. With 1 base removed from V and 5 bases from J, the gap between germline ends came to 17 bases. The CDR3 contains 16 residues. This CDR3 is CASSLGIQGRGETQYF. As DNA, the CDR3 is TGTGCCAGCAGCTTAGGGATACAGGGAAGAGGGGAGACCCAGTACTTC.

The chain links TRBV5-1 to TRBJ2-1; TRBD1 agrees at 9 bases. The trim removed 7 bases at V and 9 bases at J, leaving 14 bases unmatched. The CDR3 spans 15 residues. Germline values: CDR1 SGHRS, CDR2 YFSETQ. CDR3 sequence: CASGSGDRERGEQFF. CDR3 coding DNA: TGCGCCAGCGGATCGGGGGACAGGGAGAGGGGTGAGCAGTTCTTC.

This chain connects TRBV6-5 to TRBJ1-1; D perhaps matches TRBD1 (6 bases). With 0 bases removed from V and 2 bases from J, the gap between germline ends came to 13 bases. CDR1 MNHEY and CDR2 SVGAGI come from the germline V gene. CDR3 size: 16 residues. The CDR3 bases are TGTGCCAGCAGTTACTCCATCGGACAGAGAAACACTGAAGCTTTCTTT. Translated, it gives CASSYSIGQRNTEAFF.

The V and J genes are TRBV4-3 and TRBJ2-3, with D possibly matching TRBD2 (7 bases). V shed 4 bases and J shed 3 bases, with 17 bases lying between them. Germline V gives CDR1 LGHNA, CDR2 YSLEER. The CDR3 extends over 16 amino acids. CDR3 protein: CASSPGATSRTDTQYF. CDR3 coding DNA: TGCGCCAGCAGCCCGGGGGCGACTAGCAGAACAGATACGCAGTATTTT.

The CDR3 bases are TGTGCCAGCAAAGTTGGGCGGGGGTACAACACCGGGGAGCTGTTTTTT. It codes for CASKVGRGYNTGELFF. The chain recombines TRBV2 with TRBJ2-2, with TRBD2 identical over 7 bases. This CDR3 comprises 16 residues. Germline CDR1 is SNHLY and CDR2 is FYNNEI. The junction had 10 bases not matched to a gene; V was cut back by 7 bases and J by 2 bases.

In its sample, this clonotype was seen once. The chain employs TRBV10-3 and TRBJ2-7, with D hard to call. Trimming shortened V by 6 bases and J by 0 bases, and 15 bases separated the two germline ends. The CDR3 sequence is 15 residues long. Per germline, CDR1 ENHRY and CDR2 SYGVKD. CDR3 nucleotides: TGTGCCATCAGGGCCGAACGGCGGACCTCCTACGAGCAGTACTTC. Translating gives CAIRAERRTSYEQYF.

This clonotype was found once. This chain links TRBV2 with TRBJ1-6; TRBD1 is a possible D gene (5 bases). Germline CDR1 and CDR2: SNHLY and FYNNEI. The V and J ends lost 6 bases and 0 bases respectively, with 12 bases between them. This CDR3 is 16 amino acids long. Here the CDR3 reads CASRGPTSSYNSPLHF. CDR3 coding DNA: TGTGCCAGCAGGGGACCGACGAGCTCCTATAATTCACCCCTCCACTTT.

The J gene is TRBJ2-6, the V gene TRBV3-1; the match to TRBD1 covers 8 bases. This CDR3 spans 19 amino acids. Per the germline V gene, CDR1 is LGHDT and CDR2 is YNNKEL (reference sequence). The J segment lost 0 bases and the V segment lost 3 bases, leaving 10 bases of the junction unmatched. CDR3 sequence: CASSHMTGTGLSGANVLTF. In DNA form, the CDR3 reads TGTGCCAGCAGCCATATGACCGGGACAGGACTCTCTGGGGCCAACGTCCTGACTTTC.

The chain links TRBV28 to TRBJ2-7, with TRBD1 identical over 8 bases. Trimming took 6 bases from V and 3 from J; bases not matched to a gene: 10. The CDR3 sequence is 15 residues long. CDR1 is MDHEN and CDR2 is SYDVKM in the germline V gene. Written as DNA, the CDR3 is TGTGCCAGCAGGGGGGGACAGGAGCGTTTCTACGAGCAGTACGTC. Encoded protein: CASRGGQERFYEQYV.

The chain uses TRBV29-1 and TRBJ1-2; D call uncertain. CDR3 length: 11 amino acids. V was shortened by 4 bases and J by 7 bases, with 10 bases between the two germline ends. Per germline, CDR1 SQVTM and CDR2 ANQGSEA. The CDR3 protein is CSVARAGGYTF. Written as DNA, the CDR3 is TGCAGCGTTGCTAGGGCGGGTGGCTACACCTTC.

This clonotype came up once. This chain links TRBV5-1 with TRBJ1-6; tentative D call: TRBD1 (6 bases). V was pared by 6 bases and J by 8 bases, with 12 bases between. The CDR3 is made up of 13 amino acids. In germline, CDR1 is SGHRS, CDR2 YFSETQ. The CDR3 DNA sequence: TGCGCCAGCACCACGGACAGTGATTCACCCCTCCACTTT. Amino acids: CASTTDSDSPLHF. Drawing the rest from reference TRBV5-1 and TRBJ1-6, the complete variable domain is KAGVTQTPRYLIKTRGQQVTLSCSPISGHRSVSWYQQTPGQGLQFLFEYFSETQRNKGNFPGRFSGRQFSNSRSEMNVSTLELGDSALYLCASTTDSDSPLHFGNGTRLTVT.

CDR3 DNA sequence: TGCAGTGCTTTGGCCGCCCGAGTCGGGACCGGGGAGCTGTTTTTT. Encoded protein: CSALAARVGTGELFF. V usage is TRBV20-1 and J usage is TRBJ2-2; D is uncertain. The V and J ends lost 5 bases and 5 bases respectively, with 18 bases between them. Germline V gene data show CDR1 as DFQATT and CDR2 as SNEGSKA (reference sequence). CDR3 size: 15 residues.

This clonotype was seen once. The chain combines TRBV5-1 with TRBJ2-5, with 7 bases lining up with TRBD2. In germline, CDR1 is SGHRS, CDR2 YFSETQ. V dropped 1 base and J dropped 5; count of bases not matched to a gene: 5. The CDR3 sequence is 14 residues long. The CDR3, as DNA: TGCGCCAGCAGCTTGCCAGCGGGGCGGGAGACCCAGTACTTC. Amino acids: CASSLPAGRETQYF.

This sequence joins TRBV10-3 and TRBJ2-3; D gene ambiguous. The CDR3 is 12 amino acids. V dropped 7 bases and J dropped 4 bases, with 9 bases sitting between them. Germline values: CDR1 ENHRY, CDR2 SYGVKD. The CDR3 DNA follows: TGTGCCATCAAAGGGTCCTCAGATACGCAGTATTTT. It specifies CAIKGSSDTQYF.

This clonotype turned up a few times. The J gene is TRBJ2-7, the V gene TRBV5-6, with unresolved D. In germline, CDR1 is SGHDT, CDR2 YYEEEE. V was cut by 1 base and J by 0 bases, with 8 bases left in between. The CDR3 sequence is 14 residues long. The CDR3 loop is CASSLSPGSYEQYF. In DNA, the CDR3 is TGTGCCAGCAGCTTGTCCCCAGGCTCCTACGAGCAGTACTTC.

The chain joins TRBV9 to TRBJ1-1, with D tentatively TRBD1 (5 bases). V was clipped by 0 bases and J by 8 bases, with 11 bases between them. Germline CDR1 is SGDLS and CDR2 is YYNGEE. CDR3 length: 13 residues. This CDR3 reads CASSVALGGEAFF. Here the CDR3 DNA reads TGTGCCAGCAGCGTAGCGCTCGGGGGGGAAGCTTTCTTT.

This clonotype was picked up one time. The chain combines TRBV11-2 with TRBJ2-6; no clear D. Trimming pared 3 bases from V and 0 bases from J, leaving 9 bases between. The CDR3 contains 16 residues. Per the germline V gene, CDR1 is SGHAT and CDR2 is FQNNGV. The CDR3 protein is CASSFGPFSGANVLTF. The CDR3 DNA reads TGTGCCAGCAGCTTCGGGCCCTTCTCTGGGGCCAACGTCCTGACTTTC.

This chain uses TRBV9 with TRBJ2-7, with D hard to call. The V and J ends lost 3 bases and 5 bases respectively, with 12 bases between them. The CDR3 totals 13 residues. In germline, CDR1 is SGDLS, CDR2 YYNGEE. The CDR3 sequence is CASSAAPLHEQYF. CDR3 in DNA: TGTGCCAGCAGCGCCGCCCCGCTTCACGAGCAGTACTTC. The whole variable domain, filled in from reference TRBV9 and TRBJ2-7, reads DSGVTQTPKHLITATGQRVTLRCSPRSGDLSVYWYQQSLDQGLQFLIQYYNGEERAKGNILERFSAQQFPDLHSELNLSSLELGDSALYFCASSAAPLHEQYFGPGTRLTVT.

The chain combines TRBV20-1 with TRBJ1-1; 7 bases align to TRBD1. V trimming: 4 bases; J trimming: 4 bases; junction bases outside the gene matches: 6. Germline V gives CDR1 DFQATT, CDR2 SNEGSKA (reference sequence). The CDR3 is made up of 13 amino acids. CDR3 DNA sequence: TGCAGTGCTACCGACAGGGCGCGCACTGAAGCTTTCTTT. It encodes CSATDRARTEAFF.

This chain uses TRBV12-3 or TRBV12-4 with TRBJ1-6, with D perhaps TRBD1 (5 bases). CDR3 length equals 14 residues. Trimming left V 1 base short and J 4 bases short, with 5 bases between. The CDR3 DNA reads as TGTGCCAGCAGTTTAGGGGGGTATAATTCACCCCTCCACTTT. This translates into CASSLGGYNSPLHF.

This chain connects TRBV2 to TRBJ2-3; D may be TRBD1 (5 bases). Trimming removed 10 bases from V and 1 base from J, with 18 bases in between. The CDR3 totals 15 residues. Looked up from germline, CDR1 is SNHLY and CDR2 is FYNNEI. CDR3 protein: CATAISQAGTDTQYF. In DNA, the CDR3 is TGTGCCACCGCCATCTCACAGGCTGGCACAGATACGCAGTATTTT.